The 32 T cell receptor beta chains reported below all come from one sample, sequenced in a study of blood T cell repertoires in COVID-19. Generated by immunoSEQ multiplex PCR, the TCRdb table keeps only in-frame clones and is missing some. The sample lists around 250,000 clones, approximately 84% seen once, with approximately 9% in the top ten. The sequenced material came from peripheral blood. Every receptor here comes from a human donor in a cohort sampled during active COVID-19.

The chain joins TRBV7-9 to TRBJ2-3, with D possibly being TRBD1 (6 bases). Germline V gives CDR1 SEHNR, CDR2 FQNEAQ (reference sequence). CDR3 length: 18 residues. The V and J ends lost 1 base and 0 bases respectively, with 17 bases between them. CDR3: CASSLGTSAGASTDTQYF. CDR3 nucleotide sequence: TGTGCCAGCAGCTTAGGCACCTCGGCAGGGGCCAGCACAGATACGCAGTATTTT.

The chain carries TRBV3-1 (or the pseudogene TRBV3-2) and TRBJ2-3; D is possibly TRBD1 (6 bases). The CDR3 spans 17 residues. V was clipped by 1 base and J by 2 bases, with 16 bases between them. Germline V gives CDR1 LGHDT, CDR2 YNNKEL (reference sequence). DNA of the CDR3: TGTGCCAGCAGCCAAGGAATTCCGGACAGATACACAGATACGCAGTATTTT. This sequence encodes CASSQGIPDRYTDTQYF.

The chain recombines TRBV20-1 with TRBJ2-7; D unresolved. Trimming took off 3 bases at V and 2 bases at J, with 5 bases between the two ends. The CDR3 contains 11 residues. CDR1 is DFQATT, CDR2 SNEGSKA, per germline (reference sequence). CDR3 residues: CSASPAYEQYF. The CDR3 DNA sequence: TGCAGTGCTAGCCCAGCCTACGAGCAGTACTTC.

The rearrangement joins TRBV7-2 to TRBJ2-7, with D perhaps matching TRBD1 (5 bases). Trimming cost V 2 bases and J 5 bases, with 10 bases left between them. CDR3 length equals 13 residues. The germline gives CDR1 SGHTA, CDR2 FQGNSA. For the CDR3, the DNA is TGTGCCAGCAGCTTACAGGGCCTCCACGAGCAGTACTTC. The encoded protein is CASSLQGLHEQYF.

The V gene is TRBV4-3, the J gene TRBJ1-3, with D perhaps TRBD1 (5 bases). V was trimmed by 0 bases and J by 2 bases, leaving 8 bases between them. Germline V CDR1 and CDR2: LGHNA, YSLEER. This CDR3 is 15 amino acids long. CDR3 in amino acids: CASSQDLRAGNTIYF. CDR3 in DNA: TGCGCCAGCAGCCAAGATCTCAGGGCTGGAAACACCATATATTTT.

This clone was seen ten or more times. The chain couples TRBV5-1 to TRBJ2-2, with D possibly being TRBD1 (6 bases). The CDR3 totals 15 residues. Trimming shortened V by 7 bases and J by 3 bases, and 16 bases separated the two germline ends. The germline CDR1 and CDR2 sequences are SGHRS and YFSETQ. CDR3 in DNA: TGCGCCAGCTCCTCCCCGACAGGCTACACCGGGGAGCTGTTTTTT. Encoded protein: CASSSPTGYTGELFF.

The chain joins TRBV4-2 to TRBJ2-5; 12 bases match TRBD2. The trim removed 0 bases at V and 3 bases at J, leaving 8 bases unmatched. The CDR3 consists of 18 residues. Germline loops: CDR1 LGHNA, CDR2 YNFKEQ. CDR3 amino acids: CASSQDLTSGRREETQYF. In DNA, the CDR3 is TGTGCCAGCAGCCAAGACTTGACTAGCGGGAGAAGGGAAGAGACCCAGTACTTC.

The V call is TRBV11-2, the J call TRBJ2-1; the match to TRBD2 covers 14 bases. Germline V lookup: CDR1 SGHAT, CDR2 FQNNGV. Germline trimming cut 3 bases from V and 4 bases from J; bases unmatched to any gene: 8. The CDR3 sequence is 18 residues long. CDR3 DNA sequence: TGTGCCAGCAGCTTGGGACTAGCGGGAGTGGGGGGTTACAATGAGCAGTTCTTC. This encodes CASSLGLAGVGGYNEQFF.

This chain joins TRBV18 and TRBJ2-1; 8 nucleotides agree with TRBD2. CDR1 is KGHSH, CDR2 LQKENI, per germline. The CDR3 spans 15 residues. J lost 5 bases, V lost 3 bases, and 6 bases had no gene match. CDR3 in amino acids: CASSPGAGGHNEQFF. The CDR3 DNA sequence: TGTGCCAGCTCACCGGGTGCGGGAGGTCACAATGAGCAGTTCTTC.

The chain carries TRBV6-1 and TRBJ2-5; 11 bases align to TRBD2. CDR1 is MNHNS, CDR2 SASEGT, per germline. The CDR3 is 16 residues long. Germline trimming cut 4 bases from V and 4 bases from J; bases unmatched to any gene: 8. In DNA form, the CDR3 reads TGTGCCAGCAGTGCAACTAGCGGGAGCGTCGGAGAGACCCAGTACTTC. Its protein product is CASSATSGSVGETQYF.

This chain joins TRBV11-3 and TRBJ2-2, with 11 bases lining up with TRBD2. The CDR3 consists of 16 residues. V shed 5 bases and J 4 bases; nucleotides not matched to a gene: 6. CDR1 is SGHNT, CDR2 YENEEA, per germline. The CDR3 coding sequence is TGTGCCAGCAGCCTTAGCGGGGGGGCCGTCACCGGGGAGCTGTTTTTT. This gives the protein CASSLSGGAVTGELFF.

This sequence joins TRBV7-2 and TRBJ2-1, with 9 bases aligning to TRBD2. Germline V gene sequence: CDR1 SGHTA, CDR2 FQGNSA. The CDR3 consists of 15 residues. Trimming removed 3 bases from V and 5 bases from J; junction bases left unmatched: 5. The CDR3 loop reads CASSFWRGGNNEQFF. CDR3 sequence (DNA): TGTGCCAGCAGCTTCTGGCGGGGGGGGAACAATGAGCAGTTCTTC.

The CDR3 loop is CASSLALAGTYEQYF. The CDR3 nucleotides are TGTGCCAGCAGCTTAGCTCTCGCCGGTACCTACGAGCAGTACTTC. The chain combines TRBV7-2 with TRBJ2-7, with D uncertain. The germline V gene encodes CDR1 SGHTA and CDR2 FQGNSA. Trimming stripped 0 bases from V and 2 bases from J, with 11 bases between. The length of the CDR3 is 15 residues. The full variable domain, rest sourced from reference TRBV7-2 and TRBJ2-7, is GAGVSQSPSNKVTEKGKDVELRCDPISGHTALYWYRQSLGQGLEFLIYFQGNSAPDKSGLPSDRFSAERTGGSVSTLTIQRTQQEDSAVYLCASSLALAGTYEQYFGPGTRLTVT.

J is TRBJ1-2 and V is TRBV7-8; 7 nucleotides match TRBD1. J lost 9 bases, V lost 1 base, and 8 bases had no gene match. This CDR3 has 14 residues. Germline V lookup: CDR1 SGHVS, CDR2 FQNEAQ. The CDR3 DNA is TGTGCCAGCAGCTTAGAGGGGGCCTTAGGGAGCTACACCTTC. Protein product: CASSLEGALGSYTF.

The chain employs TRBV6-5 and TRBJ1-6; 10 nucleotides agree with TRBD1. The V gene end was trimmed by 10 bases and the J gene end by 6 bases; junction bases not matched to a gene: 9. Germline loops: CDR1 MNHEY, CDR2 SVGAGI. This CDR3 has 15 amino acids. This chain's CDR3 is CATHSRQGANSPLHF. The CDR3 DNA reads as TGTGCCACTCACTCTAGACAGGGGGCTAATTCACCCCTCCACTTT.

This chain links TRBV2 with TRBJ1-5; D unclear. Trimming cost V 6 bases and J 3 bases, with 15 bases left between them. The CDR3 has 15 residues. The germline gives CDR1 SNHLY, CDR2 FYNNEI. The CDR3 DNA follows: TGTGCCAGCAGGGAGGGTCACAATTACAATCAGCCCCAGCATTTT. This codes for CASREGHNYNQPQHF. Combining the CDR3 with reference TRBV2 and TRBJ1-5 gives the whole variable domain EPEVTQTPSHQVTQMGQEVILRCVPISNHLYFYWYRQILGQKVEFLVSFYNNEISEKSEIFDDQFSVERPDGSNFTLKIRSTKLEDSAMYFCASREGHNYNQPQHFGDGTRLSIL.

The chain uses TRBV10-3 and TRBJ2-7; 13 nucleotides agree with TRBD2. The V and J ends lost 5 bases and 6 bases, in that order; junction bases with no gene match: 7. CDR1 and CDR2 from the germline V gene are ENHRY and SYGVKD. The CDR3 totals 15 residues. CDR3 nucleotides: TGTGCCATCAGTCCCGGACTAGCGGGGGATAGCGAGCAGTACTTC. Translated: CAISPGLAGDSEQYF.

This chain uses TRBV18 with TRBJ2-3; D is unclear. Germline V lookup: CDR1 KGHSH, CDR2 LQKENI. V dropped 3 bases and J dropped 5 bases, with 6 bases sitting between them. CDR3 length: 12 residues. In DNA, the CDR3 is TGTGCCAGCTCACCTAGAAAAGATACGCAGTATTTT. Amino acids: CASSPRKDTQYF.

This clone was counted ten times or more. CDR3 loop: CSVKTGGREKLFF. CDR3 sequence (DNA): TGCAGCGTTAAGACAGGGGGCAGGGAAAAACTGTTTTTT. This sequence joins TRBV29-1 and TRBJ1-4, with 10 bases that match TRBD1. The CDR3 covers 13 residues. Germline trimming cut 5 bases from V and 8 bases from J; bases unmatched to any gene: 5. Germline V CDR1 and CDR2: SQVTM, ANQGSEA.

The chain links TRBV11-1 to TRBJ2-7, with D possibly TRBD2 on 5 matching bases. The CDR3 is 14 amino acids. The germline V gene has CDR1 SGHAT and CDR2 FQDESV (reference sequence). V lost 5 bases and J lost 3, with 14 bases in between. CDR3 coding DNA: TGTGCCAGCAGCGCCCCCGAGGGATACTACGAGCAGTACTTC. Translation gives CASSAPEGYYEQYF.

The chain has TRBV6-5 and TRBJ1-2; possible D gene TRBD1, 5 bases. Germline V gene sequence: CDR1 MNHEY, CDR2 SVGAGI. Trimming removed 7 bases at V and 0 bases at J, with 15 bases between. The CDR3 extends over 15 amino acids. The CDR3 loop reads CASISIGDSNYGYTF. In DNA form, the CDR3 reads TGTGCCAGCATTAGTATCGGGGACTCTAACTATGGCTACACCTTC.

This sequence joins TRBV11-2 and TRBJ1-1; 10 nucleotides line up with TRBD1. Germline trimming cut 2 bases from V and 5 bases from J; bases unmatched to any gene: 11. CDR1 and CDR2 from the germline V gene are SGHAT and FQNNGV. The CDR3 spans 17 residues. CDR3 region: CASSLFAGTGEETEAFF. The CDR3 nucleotides read TGTGCCAGCAGCTTATTCGCCGGGACAGGGGAGGAGACTGAAGCTTTCTTT.

The chain employs TRBV5-6 and TRBJ1-2; maybe TRBD1 (5 bases). The germline V and J ends were trimmed by 1 base and 6 bases, with 10 bases remaining between them. The CDR3 contains 13 residues. The germline gives CDR1 SGHDT, CDR2 YYEEEE. The CDR3 sequence is CASSLPRVHGYTF. In nucleotides, the CDR3 is TGTGCCAGCAGCTTGCCCAGGGTCCATGGCTACACCTTC.

This chain joins TRBV6-5 and TRBJ1-1, with 7 bases lining up with TRBD1. With V trimmed by 6 bases and J by 1 base, 8 bases remained unmatched. CDR3 length: 15 amino acids. The germline gives CDR1 MNHEY, CDR2 SVGAGI. CDR3 DNA: TGTGCCAGCAGCTCAGACAGGGTCTGGAACACTGAAGCTTTCTTT. Encoded protein: CASSSDRVWNTEAFF.

The rearrangement joins TRBV28 to TRBJ2-7, with TRBD2 matching over 11 bases. V trimming: 5 bases; J trimming: 7 bases; junction bases outside the gene matches: 10. CDR3 length equals 15 residues. The germline gives CDR1 MDHEN, CDR2 SYDVKM. CDR3 in amino acids: CASSPDSGRAGEQYF. CDR3 coding DNA: TGTGCCAGCAGTCCGGATAGCGGGAGGGCGGGTGAGCAGTACTTC.

The rearrangement uses TRBV5-6 and TRBJ2-7, with TRBD1 matching over 11 bases. The junction had 4 bases not matched to a gene; V was cut back by 3 bases and J by 2 bases. Germline V CDR1 and CDR2: SGHDT, YYEEEE. The CDR3 runs 15 residues. CDR3 sequence: CASSWDRGFAYEQYF. The CDR3 DNA reads as TGTGCCAGCAGCTGGGACAGGGGGTTTGCCTACGAGCAGTACTTC.

V and J are TRBV2 and TRBJ1-1; D may be TRBD1 (5 bases). Germline V gene sequence: CDR1 SNHLY, CDR2 FYNNEI. V was trimmed by 6 bases and J by 3 bases, leaving 11 bases between them. The CDR3 extends over 13 amino acids. The CDR3 sequence is CASRGQGYTEAFF. The CDR3 DNA follows: TGTGCCAGCAGGGGGCAGGGCTACACTGAAGCTTTCTTT.

V gene TRBV18 combines with J gene TRBJ1-4, with TRBD1 as a possible D gene (5 bases). Trimming took 4 bases from V and 0 from J, leaving 9 bases between them. The CDR3 is made up of 15 amino acids. Germline CDR1 reads KGHSH; CDR2 reads LQKENI. CDR3 residues: CASSQLGPTNEKLFF. The CDR3 nucleotides are TGTGCCAGCTCACAGTTGGGGCCAACTAATGAAAAACTGTTTTTT.

This rearrangement joins TRBV5-1 to TRBJ2-5, with D perhaps TRBD1 (7 bases). Deletions cut 4 bases from V and 5 bases from J, with 21 bases between. The CDR3 has 16 amino acids. CDR1 and CDR2 (germline): SGHRS, YFSETQ. The CDR3 DNA reads as TGCGCCAGCAGCGAAACTGTCCCGACAGGGAGGGAGACCCAGTACTTC. Translating gives CASSETVPTGRETQYF.

This chain connects TRBV18 to TRBJ2-1; 10 nucleotides align to TRBD1. CDR1 and CDR2 from the germline V gene are KGHSH and LQKENI. The ends lost 3 bases at V and 11 bases at J; junction bases unmatched: 4. The CDR3 runs 13 residues. CDR3 nucleotides: TGTGCCAGCTCACCGGCGACAGGGGGCAAGCAGTTCTTC. Its translation is CASSPATGGKQFF.

In its sample, this clone was seen once. The rearrangement links TRBV7-9 to TRBJ2-1; 9 bases are a match to TRBD2. V shed 6 bases, J shed 12 bases, and the junction held 15 bases outside the gene matches. CDR1 and CDR2 from the germline V gene are SEHNR and FQNEAQ (reference sequence). This CDR3 has 15 residues. DNA of the CDR3: TGTGCCAGCAGGCAGTTAGGTTCTAGCGGGGTCGGGCAGTTCTTC. It encodes CASRQLGSSGVGQFF.

The chain carries TRBV19 and TRBJ1-2; D is perhaps TRBD1 (6 bases). Germline V gene data show CDR1 as LNHDA and CDR2 as SQIVND (reference sequence). V dropped 5 bases and J dropped 7 bases, with 17 bases sitting between them. This CDR3 is 14 amino acids long. The CDR3 nucleotides are TGTGCCAGTAGTGTAGGACAGCCCGTGCGTGGCTACACCTTC. It specifies CASSVGQPVRGYTF.